This is a list of T cell receptor beta chains from one sample in a study of CD8 T cells in ankylosing spondylitis. Each CDR3 protein gets one entry after TCRdb re-called the 5' RACE reads with MiXCR. The table has 700,000 to 850,000 distinct CDR3 sequences, 12% seen once. The sample taken for sequencing was blood, either unsorted or a sorted T cell fraction (not recorded which). The receptor set was obtained from a male donor with ankylosing spondylitis. Both conserved end residues are part of each CDR3. A D gene is named only where the DNA matches it firmly. Size is stated for part of the rows, as once, few or many counts, or as a class when the clone is expanded.

v_call	d_call	j_call	clone_size	cdr3_nt	cdr3_aa
TRBV5-1	-	TRBJ2-1	few	TGCGCCAGCTCCCTAACAGCGTCAGGCTCCTACAATGAGCAGTTCTTC	CASSLTASGSYNEQFF
TRBV7-2	-	TRBJ1-4	few	TGTGCCAGCAGCCGTCAGGGAAACCCTAATGAAAAACTGTTTTTT	CASSRQGNPNEKLFF
TRBV29-1	-	TRBJ1-1	many	TGCAGCGTTCCACGGACAGCAATGAACACTGAAGCTTTCTTT	CSVPRTAMNTEAFF
TRBV7-6	-	TRBJ1-1	many	TGTGCCAGCAGCGCAGACGGGCCAGTCCACACTGAAGCTTTCTTT	CASSADGPVHTEAFF
TRBV12-3/TRBV12-4	TRBD2	TRBJ2-4	many	TGTGCCAGCAGTTCTAATCCTCGATTTGCTAGCGGGAGGGTCGGCAAAAACATTCAGTACTTC	CASSSNPRFASGRVGKNIQYF
TRBV5-4	-	TRBJ2-2	few	TGTGCCAGCAGCTTGAGGGAGGGCAGGGGAATCGCGAACACCGGGGAGCTGTTTTTT	CASSLREGRGIANTGELFF
TRBV7-3	TRBD1	TRBJ2-2	few	TGTGCCACCCGACAGGGTGCGAACACCGGGGAGCTGTTTTTT	CATRQGANTGELFF
TRBV23-1	-	TRBJ1-5	-	TGCGCTCTTGGGGGACTGTGTAGCAATCAGCCCCAGCATTTT	CALGGLCSNQPQHF
TRBV20-1	-	TRBJ1-4	-	TGCAGTGCGAGACAGCAATCTGGAAAACTGTTTTTT	CSARQQSGKLFF
TRBV5-5	TRBD2	TRBJ2-5	few	TGTGCCAGCAGCCCTGGGGCTAGCGGGAGCCTGGAGACCCAGTACTTC	CASSPGASGSLETQYF
TRBV20-1	TRBD2	TRBJ2-3	many	TGCAGTGCAACCCTCCGGCTAGCGGGGGCCCACAGCACAGATACGCAGTATTTT	CSATLRLAGAHSTDTQYF
TRBV28	-	TRBJ1-5	few	TGTGCCAGCAGTTTCCCCGGACCCCAGCATTTT	CASSFPGPQHF
TRBV28	TRBD2	TRBJ2-1	few	TGTGCCAGCAGCCCCTACGACTTTAGCGGGAGGTTTCGTAATGAGCAGTTCTTC	CASSPYDFSGRFRNEQFF
TRBV6-1	-	TRBJ1-1	-	TGTGCCAGCAGTGGGACGGGGGAGTCTGAAGCTTTCTTT	CASSGTGESEAFF
TRBV20-1	TRBD2	TRBJ2-3	-	TGCAGTGCCGAGACTAGCGGGAGAACATATACGCAGTATTTT	CSAETSGRTYTQYF
TRBV10-1	-	TRBJ2-2	few	TGCGCCAGCAGTGAGTACAGGCCTACCACCGGGGAGCTGTTTTTT	CASSEYRPTTGELFF
TRBV6-1	-	TRBJ2-5	-	TGTGCCAGCAGCCTTGGGTGGCAACAAGAGACCCAGTACTTC	CASSLGWQQETQYF
TRBV7-2	-	TRBJ1-1	few	TGTGCCAGCAGCTCCCTCAACAGTCGAGCTTTCTTT	CASSSLNSRAFF
TRBV7-9	-	TRBJ1-1	few	TGTGCCAGCACCCAGCGGGCGAACACTGAAGCTTTCTTT	CASTQRANTEAFF
TRBV4-3	-	TRBJ1-1	many	TGCGCCAGCAGCCAAGTTCAGGGTCTCACTGAAGCTTTCTTT	CASSQVQGLTEAFF
TRBV7-2	-	TRBJ1-2	many	TGTGCCAGCAGCCCACATACCGACAACGCGGGTGGCTACACCTTC	CASSPHTDNAGGYTF
TRBV10-3	-	TRBJ2-7	few	TGTGCCATCAGTGAAAGTCCCCCGAGTGGGGGGTACGAGCAGTACTTC	CAISESPPSGGYEQYF
TRBV20-1	-	TRBJ1-1	-	TGCAGTGTTAAACTACCGGGACCTTACACTGAAGCTTTCTTT	CSVKLPGPYTEAFF
TRBV6-5	-	TRBJ2-7	few	TGTGCCAGCAGTTACCCCCGGGGGAGCTCCTACGAGCAGTACTTC	CASSYPRGSSYEQYF
TRBV6-2/TRBV6-3	TRBD1	TRBJ2-1	few	TGTGCCAGCACACAGGGGGCCTACAATGAGCAGTTCTTC	CASTQGAYNEQFF
TRBV5-1	-	TRBJ2-2	-	TGCGCCAGCAGCTTAGCCGGGACAAGGGGCACCGGGGAGCTGTTTTTT	CASSLAGTRGTGELFF
TRBV9	TRBD1	TRBJ1-6	-	TGTGCCAGCAGCGTAGGAGTGGGACAGGCGGATCTGGGTTCACCCCTCCACTTT	CASSVGVGQADLGSPLHF
TRBV20-1	TRBD1	TRBJ1-6	few	TGCAGTGCTTTGGGACAGCCAAATTCACCCCTCCACTTT	CSALGQPNSPLHF
TRBV12-3/TRBV12-4	-	TRBJ2-7	few	TGTGCCAGCAGTCTCGTCCAAACGGGGAAAACCGAGCAGTACTTC	CASSLVQTGKTEQYF
TRBV20-1	TRBD1	TRBJ1-1	-	TGCAGTGCTCCGGGACAGCGGGCTGAAGCTTTCTTT	CSAPGQRAEAFF
TRBV7-2	-	TRBJ2-5	many	TGTGCCAGCAGCCCTAGTGCCCGAGAGACCCAGTACTTC	CASSPSARETQYF
TRBV29-1	-	TRBJ2-3	-	TGCAGCGTTGAGCGGGGTACTAGCACAGATACGCAGTATTTT	CSVERGTSTDTQYF
TRBV7-9	TRBD2	TRBJ2-5	few	TGTGCCATCGGACTAGCGGCGGAGACCCAGTACTTC	CAIGLAAETQYF
TRBV5-1	TRBD1	TRBJ1-1	few	TGCGCCAGCAGCTTGCTCTACCCCGGGACAGGAAACACTGAAGCTTTCTTT	CASSLLYPGTGNTEAFF
TRBV7-2	-	TRBJ2-7	few	TGTGCCAGCAGCCGTATACCAGGGCCGTCCTACGAGCAGTACTTC	CASSRIPGPSYEQYF